This is a list of T cell receptor beta chains from one sample in a study of graft-versus-host responses after intestinal transplantation. The antigens of these receptors remain unknown. The assay was immunoSEQ multiplex PCR, and TCRdb's table has in-frame clones only and misses some. The table lists about 71,000 clones, approximately 93% of them singletons, with about 0.53% in the top ten. The sample in question was unstimulated CD8+ T cells sorted from spleen or lymph node cells, obtained before intestinal transplant. The receptors derive from a human donor who received an intestinal transplant. The CDR3 runs from the conserved cysteine through the conserved F or W. A D gene is named only where the DNA matches it firmly. Only some rows state a clone size, as once, few, many or a class for expanded clones.

.	.	TRBV19	TRBJ2-2	CASSFTGELFF	TGTGCCAGTAGCTTCACCGGGGAGCTGTTTTTT
once	TRBD2	TRBV6-5	TRBJ2-7	CASSYSGTSEYEQYF	TGTGCCAGCAGTTACTCCGGGACTAGCGAATACGAGCAGTACTTC
.	.	TRBV29-1	TRBJ1-1	CSVGLDSMNTEAFF	TGCAGCGTTGGACTGGACAGCATGAACACTGAAGCTTTCTTT
.	.	TRBV4-1	TRBJ2-1	CASSQSRDGYNEQFF	TGCGCCAGCAGCCAATCTCGAGACGGGTACAATGAGCAGTTCTTC
once	TRBD2	TRBV30	TRBJ2-1	CAWSVPAGISYNEQFF	TGTGCCTGGAGTGTCCCAGCGGGGATCTCCTACAATGAGCAGTTCTTC
.	TRBD1	TRBV5-8	TRBJ1-1	CASSHRDRGRRNTEAFF	TGTGCCAGCAGCCACCGGGACAGGGGGCGTCGGAACACTGAAGCTTTCTTT
.	.	TRBV28	TRBJ1-4	CASSLGLVATNEKLFF	TGTGCCAGCAGTTTAGGGCTGGTGGCAACTAATGAAAAACTGTTTTTT
.	TRBD2	TRBV27	TRBJ2-7	CASSRTSGRGLSYEQYF	TGTGCCAGCAGCCGGACTAGCGGGAGAGGGTTGTCCTACGAGCAGTACTTC
.	TRBD1	TRBV6-5	TRBJ2-7	CASSYYRGILGEQYF	TGTGCCAGCAGTTACTACAGGGGAATCTTGGGCGAGCAGTACTTC
.	.	TRBV2	TRBJ1-5	CASRRGNQPQHF	TGTGCCAGCAGACGAGGGAATCAGCCCCAGCATTTT
.	TRBD1	TRBV10-2	TRBJ2-5	CATEGQGELETQYF	TGCGCCACCGAGGGACAGGGAGAGTTAGAGACCCAGTACTTC
.	TRBD1	TRBV19	TRBJ1-5	CASGGTGGNQPQHF	TGTGCCAGTGGGGGGACAGGGGGAAATCAGCCCCAGCATTTT
.	.	TRBV30	TRBJ2-3	CAGYTDTQYF	TGTGCCGGATACACAGATACGCAGTATTTT
.	.	TRBV2	TRBJ2-7	CASSATRSEQYF	TGTGCCAGCAGCGCGACACGAAGCGAGCAGTACTTC
.	TRBD1	TRBV14	TRBJ1-2	CASSQDVWTGFRGYTF	TGTGCCAGCAGCCAAGATGTGTGGACAGGGTTTAGGGGCTACACCTTC
.	.	TRBV6-1	TRBJ2-5	CASSRGFRRWTQYF	TGTGCCAGCAGCAGGGGTTTCCGCCGTTGGACCCAGTACTTC
.	.	TRBV9	TRBJ2-1	CASSGGGESYNEQFF	TGTGCCAGCAGCGGAGGGGGAGAAAGCTACAATGAGCAGTTCTTC
.	.	TRBV6-5	TRBJ2-5	CASSYSDFPETQYF	TGTGCCAGCAGTTACTCGGACTTCCCAGAGACCCAGTACTTC
.	.	TRBV27	TRBJ2-3	CASVGWAGDTDTQYF	TGTGCCAGCGTGGGTTGGGCCGGAGACACAGATACGCAGTATTTT
.	.	TRBV4-2	TRBJ2-7	CASSQDGRGSSYEQYF	TGTGCCAGCAGCCAAGATGGGAGGGGGAGCTCCTACGAGCAGTACTTC
.	.	TRBV5-6	TRBJ1-5	CASSLGGMAGNQPQHF	TGTGCCAGCAGCTTGGGGGGGATGGCGGGCAATCAGCCCCAGCATTTT
.	TRBD2	TRBV7-3	TRBJ2-1	CASSLLAGGKDEQFF	TGTGCCAGCAGCTTACTAGCGGGAGGGAAGGATGAGCAGTTCTTC